This TCR beta chain was profiled in a study of tumor-infiltrating lymphocytes in oesophageal squamous cell carcinoma. The CDR3 spans 13 residues. Germline CDR1 reads SGHRS; CDR2 reads YFSETQ. TCRdb independently ran MiXCR on the PCR reads; one entry per CDR3 protein. The data show roughly 12,000 distinct CDR3 sequences, roughly 50% seen once. The chain joins TRBV5-1 to TRBJ2-4, with D unresolved. The DNA matches TRBJ2-7 better at its end, which makes the J call doubtful. The receptor comes from a male donor with esophageal squamous cell carcinoma. The sample taken for sequencing was esophageal tumor tissue. The CDR3 spells CASSLYPAYEQYF. The CDR3 DNA follows: TGCGCCAGCAGCTTGTACCCCGCCTACGAGCAGTACTTC.